A single sample gave rise to the 26 T cell receptor beta chains below, sequenced in a study of blood T cell repertoires in COVID-19 (dated by TCRdb to about 2020). To prepare the library, the immunoSEQ multiplex PCR assay was applied. Not all clones reach the TCRdb copy of this immuneACCESS table, which keeps in-frame sequences only. Checked studies attribute under half of the gap to unresolved V genes and leave the rest unexplained. The sample table holds a few hundred thousand clones, of which 65% to 85% were seen once. Clones ranked in the top ten supply roughly 1.3% of the sample. Material for sequencing was peripheral blood. The receptors come from a woman aged 45-65 years with acute or convalescent COVID-19.

The chain employs TRBV18 and TRBJ2-2; the D gene is possibly TRBD1 (6 bases). Germline values: CDR1 KGHSH, CDR2 LQKENI. CDR3 length: 14 residues. Trimming took 0 bases from V and 8 from J, leaving 10 bases between them. CDR3 sequence (DNA): TGTGCCAGCTCACCACCGACAGGATGGGGGGAGCTGTTTTTT. Protein: CASSPPTGWGELFF.

This chain joins TRBV9 and TRBJ2-2; possibly TRBD2 for D (6 bases). The germline V gene has CDR1 SGDLS and CDR2 YYNGEE. The CDR3 has 15 amino acids. Trimming took off 4 bases at V and 0 bases at J, with 10 bases between the two ends. The CDR3 loop reads CASSLGLSNTGELFF. The CDR3 coding sequence is TGTGCCAGCAGCTTGGGACTGTCGAACACCGGGGAGCTGTTTTTT.

The CDR3 bases are TGTGCCAGCAGTGCGAGCGGGGGGGCTAGCACAGATACGCAGTATTTT. It codes for CASSASGGASTDTQYF. This chain connects TRBV6-4 to TRBJ2-3, with 10 positions matching TRBD2. CDR1 and CDR2 (germline): MRHNA, SNTAGT. After removal of 4 bases from V and 0 bases from J, the junction contained 4 bases not matched to a gene. The CDR3 runs 16 residues.

The count of this clone is one. This chain uses TRBV2 with TRBJ1-2; D call uncertain. CDR3 size: 15 residues. Between the trimmed V and J ends, which lost 4 bases and 0 bases, there was a span of 12 bases. Germline loops: CDR1 SNHLY, CDR2 FYNNEI. CDR3 in DNA: TGTGCCAGCAGTGCAACACCTCTAGCTAACTATGGCTACACCTTC. It is translated as CASSATPLANYGYTF.

The chain recombines TRBV19 with TRBJ1-2; tentatively, D is TRBD1 (5 bases). There are 15 residues in the CDR3. V was trimmed by 2 bases and J by 4 bases, leaving 14 bases between them. Germline V gene data show CDR1 as LNHDA and CDR2 as SQIVND (reference sequence). CDR3: CASSISATDVYGYTF. The CDR3 region has the DNA TGTGCCAGTAGTATATCAGCGACAGATGTCTATGGCTACACCTTC.

This clone was recorded once. This rearrangement joins TRBV30 to TRBJ1-2, with TRBD1 matching over 11 bases. J gave up 13 bases and V 2 bases, and 9 bases lay outside the gene matches. The CDR3 has 13 residues. Germline CDR1 GTSNPN, CDR2 SVGIG (reference sequence). Here the CDR3 reads CAWSPGDRGNRTF. CDR3 DNA: TGTGCCTGGAGTCCCGGGGACAGGGGGAACCGCACCTTC. The whole variable domain, remainder taken from reference TRBV30 and TRBJ1-2, is SQTIHQWPATLVQPVGSPLSLECTVEGTSNPNLYWYRQAAGRGLQLLFYSVGIGQISSEVPQNLSASRPQDRQFILSSKKLLLSDSGFYLCAWSPGDRGNRTFGSGTRLTVV.

V and J are TRBV24-1 and TRBJ2-1, with D maybe TRBD2 (6 bases). Germline V gene lookup returns CDR1 KGHDR and CDR2 SFDVKD. The CDR3 contains 15 residues. V gave up 3 bases and J gave up 1 base, with 9 bases separating them. CDR3 bases: TGTGCCACCAGTGATCCGGGGGAGTCCTACAATGAGCAGTTCTTC. Translated: CATSDPGESYNEQFF.

The rearrangement joins TRBV5-7 to TRBJ2-3; tentatively, D is TRBD1 (5 bases). TRBV5-7 is an ORF, with its function uncertain. V was pared by 3 bases and J by 6 bases, with 17 bases between. The CDR3 totals 15 residues. This CDR3 is CASSSWARAWDTQYF. The DNA of the CDR3 is TGTGCCAGCAGCTCTTGGGCCAGGGCTTGGGATACGCAGTATTTT.

This chain joins TRBV7-2 and TRBJ1-1; D may be TRBD1 (5 bases). The ends were cut back, 4 bases at V and 7 bases at J, with 16 bases in the middle. The length of the CDR3 is 14 residues. The germline gives CDR1 SGHTA, CDR2 FQGNSA. CDR3 sequence reads: CASSSVVGPVEAFF. The CDR3 region has the DNA TGTGCCAGCAGCTCAGTAGTGGGGCCAGTTGAAGCTTTCTTT. The full variable domain, in which reference TRBV7-2 and TRBJ1-1 provide the parts outside the CDR3, is GAGVSQSPSNKVTEKGKDVELRCDPISGHTALYWYRQSLGQGLEFLIYFQGNSAPDKSGLPSDRFSAERTGGSVSTLTIQRTQQEDSAVYLCASSSVVGPVEAFFGQGTRLTVV.

The chain has TRBV12-5 and TRBJ1-5; maybe TRBD1 (6 bases). Trimming left V 4 bases short and J 0 bases short, with 19 bases between. This CDR3 has 18 amino acids. Germline assignment: CDR1 LGHNT and CDR2 FRNRAP. In DNA, the CDR3 is TGTGCTAGTGGTTCTTGGGGGACAACTCGTAATAGCAATCAGCCCCAGCATTTT. It codes for CASGSWGTTRNSNQPQHF.

This clone was detected ten times or more. The gene calls are TRBV30 and TRBJ1-6; D gene uncertain. The CDR3 totals 12 residues. Germline assignment: CDR1 GTSNPN and CDR2 SVGIG (reference sequence). V lost 4 bases and J lost 5, with 6 bases in between. CDR3 bases: TGTGCCTGGAATGTCAATAATTCACCCCTCCACTTT. Translated, it gives CAWNVNNSPLHF.

This chain connects TRBV5-1 to TRBJ1-1; D uncertain. CDR1 SGHRS and CDR2 YFSETQ come from the germline V gene. V gave up 3 bases and J gave up 3 bases, with 9 bases separating them. The CDR3 loop spans 13 amino acids. The CDR3 region has the DNA TGCGCCAGCAGCTCGGACGGGGACACTGAAGCTTTCTTT. Translated, it gives CASSSDGDTEAFF.

This chain connects TRBV10-2 to TRBJ1-1, with 8 bases lining up with TRBD1. The CDR3 runs 15 residues. The trim removed 2 bases at V and 4 bases at J, leaving 6 bases unmatched. Germline V gene sequence: CDR1 WSHSY, CDR2 SAAADI. The CDR3 is CASSERQGFRTEAFF. The CDR3 DNA is TGCGCCAGCAGTGAGAGACAGGGGTTTCGCACTGAAGCTTTCTTT.

The chain uses TRBV11-1 and TRBJ2-1, with D uncertain. Trimming took 5 bases from V and 6 from J, leaving 14 bases between them. This CDR3 comprises 14 residues. CDR1 is SGHAT and CDR2 is FQDESV in the germline V gene (reference sequence). CDR3 nucleotides: TGTGCCAGCAGCCGTCTGCGAACGGTCAATGAGCAGTTCTTC. It encodes CASSRLRTVNEQFF.

This chain connects TRBV10-2 to TRBJ1-2; D ambiguous. The CDR3 length is 14 residues. V was pared by 6 bases and J by 1 base, with 12 bases between. Germline V gene sequence: CDR1 WSHSY, CDR2 SAAADI. The CDR3 sequence is CASRPQANNYGYTF. The CDR3 region has the DNA TGCGCCAGCAGGCCGCAGGCGAATAACTATGGCTACACCTTC.

This rearrangement joins TRBV24-1 to TRBJ2-3; 11 positions match TRBD1. Germline CDR1 is KGHDR and CDR2 is SFDVKD. V lost 7 bases to trimming and J lost 2 bases; unmatched junction nucleotides: 4. The CDR3 sequence is 15 residues long. The CDR3: CATSRDRGSTDTQYF. CDR3 nucleotide sequence: TGTGCCACCAGCCGGGACAGGGGGTCCACAGATACGCAGTATTTT.

In its sample, this clone was seen a few times. The chain combines TRBV18 with TRBJ1-1; a weak D match, TRBD1 (5 bases). The CDR3 is made up of 14 amino acids. Trimming took off 8 bases at V and 1 base at J, with 14 bases between the two ends. Per germline, CDR1 KGHSH and CDR2 LQKENI. This CDR3 reads CASRRGMENTEAFF. The CDR3 DNA follows: TGTGCCAGCCGACGGGGGATGGAGAACACTGAAGCTTTCTTT.

The chain combines TRBV27 with TRBJ1-5; TRBD1 might be the D (6 bases). The germline V gene encodes CDR1 MNHEY and CDR2 SMNVEV (reference sequence). V was clipped by 5 bases and J by 7 bases, with 15 bases between them. The CDR3 has 14 residues. The DNA for the CDR3 is TGTGCCAGCAGTCCCGGACAGTCAGAACAGCCCCAGCATTTT. This encodes CASSPGQSEQPQHF.

For the CDR3, the DNA is TGTGCCAGCAAGTGGCAGGATACGCAGTATTTT. Protein sequence: CASKWQDTQYF. The genes are TRBV12-3 or TRBV12-4 and TRBJ2-3; no clear D gene. The CDR3 has 11 amino acids. Between the trimmed V and J ends, which lost 7 bases and 6 bases, there was a span of 8 bases.

This clone was detected only once. J is TRBJ2-1 and V is TRBV7-3; TRBD1 agrees at 7 bases. CDR3 length: 14 amino acids. V dropped 5 bases and J dropped 2; count of bases not matched to a gene: 3. Germline V gives CDR1 SGHTA, CDR2 FQGTGA. In nucleotides, the CDR3 is TGTGCCAGCAGCCCGGGACAGACCTACAATGAGCAGTTCTTC. Translating gives CASSPGQTYNEQFF.

The CDR3 DNA sequence: TGCGCCAGCAGTTTCGGCGGGGGCAACTATGGCTACACCTTC. Protein: CASSFGGGNYGYTF. The chain uses TRBV5-1 and TRBJ1-2; the D gene is possibly TRBD1 (6 bases). The CDR3 totals 14 residues. Germline V gene sequence: CDR1 SGHRS, CDR2 YFSETQ. Trimming took 5 bases from V and 2 from J, leaving 13 bases between them.

This sequence joins TRBV5-4 and TRBJ2-5; 9 nucleotides match TRBD2. Trimming cost V 0 bases and J 5 bases; bases outside gene matches: 8. The CDR3 runs 16 residues. Germline V CDR1 and CDR2: SGHNT, YYREEE (reference sequence). The DNA of the CDR3 is TGTGCCAGCAGCTTGGCGGCGGGGGGGCCGAGTGAGACCCAGTACTTC. It encodes CASSLAAGGPSETQYF.

CDR3 sequence reads: CASSQDRGAYGYTF. CDR3 DNA sequence: TGTGCCAGCAGCCAAGACAGGGGGGCCTATGGCTACACCTTC. The rearrangement joins TRBV5-8 to TRBJ1-2; TRBD1 aligns across 9 bases. Germline V gene sequence: CDR1 SGHTS, CDR2 YDEGEE. After removal of 4 bases from V and 4 bases from J, the junction contained 5 bases not matched to a gene. The length of the CDR3 is 14 residues.

In this sample, this clone turned up once. V gene TRBV6-1 combines with J gene TRBJ2-3; D perhaps matches TRBD1 (6 bases). Trimming took off 2 bases at V and 2 bases at J, with 11 bases between the two ends. The germline V gene has CDR1 MNHNS and CDR2 SASEGT. The CDR3 consists of 15 residues. Here the CDR3 reads CASSETGHSTDTQYF. Written as DNA, the CDR3 is TGTGCCAGCAGTGAAACGGGACACTCCACAGATACGCAGTATTTT.

V usage is TRBV27 and J usage is TRBJ1-4; TRBD1 aligns across 7 bases. Germline V gene sequence: CDR1 MNHEY, CDR2 SMNVEV (reference sequence). J was trimmed by 7 bases and V by 11 bases; bases with no gene match: 4. The CDR3 extends over 11 amino acids. CDR3 DNA sequence: TGTGCCTCCCGGACAGGTGAAAAACTGTTTTTT. Its translation: CASRTGEKLFF.

The chain recombines TRBV5-1 with TRBJ2-1; D is unresolved. V was trimmed by 0 bases and J by 0 bases, leaving 13 bases between them. The CDR3 consists of 17 residues. CDR1 is SGHRS and CDR2 is YFSETQ in the germline V gene. The CDR3 nucleotides read TGCGCCAGCAGCTTGGGATTTAGCACGAGCTCCTACAATGAGCAGTTCTTC. It yields the protein CASSLGFSTSSYNEQFF.